This TCR beta chain was found in a study of shared clonotypes between healthy human individuals. Findings and caveats of the study: Across subsets, estimated richness was generally greater for naive than for memory populations.

Trimming took off 2 bases at V and 2 bases at J, with 4 bases between the two ends. The V gene's germline CDR1 is MDHEN and CDR2 SYDVKM. This CDR3 is 12 amino acids long. For every subset, genomic DNA was evenly distributed across several immunoSEQ plates. The repertoire was sequenced with immunoSEQ multiplex PCR; TCRdb's copy has only in-frame clones and lacks some. The sample includes about 1.1 million clones, 70% to 80% of them seen just once. As regards this clone: Its antigen is still unknown.

Donation came from healthy HIV-negative adults that had no recent acute infections or vaccinations. The rearrangement uses TRBV28 and TRBJ2-7; no definite D call. Material: memory CD4+ T cells from PBMCs. Subset reported: CD45RA-negative fraction. This clonotype was sampled from a man aged 18 to 35 in good health. Some clones in this sample may be carry-over from other donors' samples. CDR3 residues: CASSLETYEQYF. The CDR3 DNA sequence: TGTGCCAGCAGTTTAGAAACCTACGAGCAGTACTTC.